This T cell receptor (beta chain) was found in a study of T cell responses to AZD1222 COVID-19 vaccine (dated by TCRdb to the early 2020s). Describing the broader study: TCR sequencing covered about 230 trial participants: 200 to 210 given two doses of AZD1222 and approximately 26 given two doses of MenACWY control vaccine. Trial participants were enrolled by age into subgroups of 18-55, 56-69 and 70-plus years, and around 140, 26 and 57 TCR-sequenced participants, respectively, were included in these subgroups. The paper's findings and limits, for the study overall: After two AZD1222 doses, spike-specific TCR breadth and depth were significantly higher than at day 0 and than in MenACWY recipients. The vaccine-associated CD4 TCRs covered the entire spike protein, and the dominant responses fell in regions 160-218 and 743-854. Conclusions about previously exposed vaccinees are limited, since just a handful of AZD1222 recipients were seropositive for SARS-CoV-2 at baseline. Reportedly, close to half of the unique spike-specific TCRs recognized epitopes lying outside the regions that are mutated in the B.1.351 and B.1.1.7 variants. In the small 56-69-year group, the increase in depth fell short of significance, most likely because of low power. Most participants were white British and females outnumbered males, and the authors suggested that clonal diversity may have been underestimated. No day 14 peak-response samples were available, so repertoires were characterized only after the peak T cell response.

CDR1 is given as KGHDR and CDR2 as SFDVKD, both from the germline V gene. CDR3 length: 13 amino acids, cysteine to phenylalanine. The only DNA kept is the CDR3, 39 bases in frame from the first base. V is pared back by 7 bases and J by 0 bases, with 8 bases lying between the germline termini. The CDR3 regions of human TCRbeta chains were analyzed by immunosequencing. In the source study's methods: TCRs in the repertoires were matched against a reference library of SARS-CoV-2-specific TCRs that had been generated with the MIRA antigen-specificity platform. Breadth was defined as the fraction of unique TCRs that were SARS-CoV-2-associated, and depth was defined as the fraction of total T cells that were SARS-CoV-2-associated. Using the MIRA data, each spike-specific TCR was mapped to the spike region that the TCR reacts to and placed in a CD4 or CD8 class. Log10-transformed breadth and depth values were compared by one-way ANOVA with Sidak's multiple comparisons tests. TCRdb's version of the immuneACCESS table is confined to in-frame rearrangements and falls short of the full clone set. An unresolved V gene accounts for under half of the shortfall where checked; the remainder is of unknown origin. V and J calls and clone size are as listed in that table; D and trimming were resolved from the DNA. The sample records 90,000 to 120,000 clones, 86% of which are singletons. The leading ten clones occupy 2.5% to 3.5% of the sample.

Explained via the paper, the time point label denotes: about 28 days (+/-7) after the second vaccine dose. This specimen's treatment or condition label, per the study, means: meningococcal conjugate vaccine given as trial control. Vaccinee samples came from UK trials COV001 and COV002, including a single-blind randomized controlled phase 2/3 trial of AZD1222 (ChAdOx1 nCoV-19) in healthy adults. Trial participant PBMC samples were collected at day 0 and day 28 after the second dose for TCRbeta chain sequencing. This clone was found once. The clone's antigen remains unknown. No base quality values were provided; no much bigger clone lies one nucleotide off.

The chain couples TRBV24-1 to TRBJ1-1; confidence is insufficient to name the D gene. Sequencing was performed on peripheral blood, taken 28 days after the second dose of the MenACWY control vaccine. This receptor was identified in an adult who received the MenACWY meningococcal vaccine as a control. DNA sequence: TGTGCCACCAGGGATACGGTGAACACTGAAGCTTTCTTT. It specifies CATRDTVNTEAFF.